Listed here are 3 T cell receptor beta chains from one sample, sequenced in a study of T cell repertoires in cytomegalovirus infection. TCRdb reanalysed the reads using MiXCR and keeps one entry per CDR3 protein. Found here are approximately 300,000 distinct CDR3 sequences, about 28% of them singletons; the top ten hold roughly 20%. Their target antigens are unknown. Specimen: cultured PBMCs, collected from culture after CMV antigen stimulation. The receptors come from a human donor in good health (CMV status not recorded). Some clones in this sample may be carry-over from other donors' samples.

The rearrangement uses TRBV2 and TRBJ1-1, with unresolved D. Germline CDR1 and CDR2: SNHLY and FYNNEI. Trimming took 10 bases from V and 1 from J, leaving 10 bases between them. The CDR3 runs 12 residues. CDR3: CATLQENTEAFF. The CDR3 DNA sequence: TGTGCCACCCTCCAGGAGAACACTGAAGCTTTCTTT.

J is TRBJ1-1 and V is TRBV20-1; 9 bases match TRBD1. With V trimmed by 5 bases and J by 5 bases, 6 bases remained unmatched. This CDR3 region has 13 residues. The germline CDR1 and CDR2 sequences are DFQATT and SNEGSKA (reference sequence). For the CDR3, the DNA is TGCAGTGCTGGGACAGGGTTGGCAACTGAAGCTTTCTTT. Amino acid sequence: CSAGTGLATEAFF.

V usage is TRBV19 and J usage is TRBJ1-1; maybe TRBD1 (6 bases). Trimming pared 4 bases from V and 3 bases from J, leaving 12 bases between. CDR3 length: 14 amino acids. Germline V lookup: CDR1 LNHDA, CDR2 SQIVND (reference sequence). The CDR3 sequence is CASSSPGQYTEAFF. CDR3 DNA: TGTGCCAGTAGTAGCCCCGGACAGTACACTGAAGCTTTCTTT.